Following are 17 T cell receptor beta chains from one sample sequenced in a study of Ad26.COV2.S vaccination and SARS-CoV-2 variants. The protocol was immunoSEQ multiplex PCR, while the TCRdb copy is restricted to in-frame clones and leaves out a portion. The sample lists 300,000 to 400,000 clones, about 89% occurring once. Treatment here: 15 to 20 received Ad26.COV2.S at low or high dose, single or two shots; roughly five received placebo; per-sample allocation not given. The samples were gathered on day 63 after the first injection of vaccine or placebo. Sequenced here: peripheral blood, sampled in a trial of Ad26.COV2.S vaccine versus placebo. These receptor sequences come from a person aged 18-65 years who received the Ad26.COV2.S COVID-19 vaccine or a placebo.

J is TRBJ1-3 and V is TRBV15; TRBD1 is a possible D gene (6 bases). Germline CDR1 reads LNHNV; CDR2 reads YYDKDF (reference sequence). Trimming took 0 bases from V and 1 from J, leaving 13 bases between them. The CDR3 sequence is 17 residues long. CDR3 nucleotides: TGTGCCACCAGCAGAGATCAGGGGTTATTTTCTGGAAACACCATATATTTT. Translating it yields CATSRDQGLFSGNTIYF. The full variable domain, completed using reference TRBV15 and TRBJ1-3, is DAMVIQNPRYQVTQFGKPVTLSCSQTLNHNVMYWYQQKSSQAPKLLFHYYDKDFNNEADTPDNFQSRRPNTSFCFLDIRSPGLGDTAMYLCATSRDQGLFSGNTIYFGEGSWLTVV.

This clone was observed a few times. V and J are TRBV4-3 and TRBJ1-6; tentative D call: TRBD1 (6 bases). V gave up 0 bases and J gave up 9 bases, with 12 bases separating them. This CDR3 has 15 residues. Germline values: CDR1 LGHNA, CDR2 YSLEER. The CDR3 sequence: CASSQDEGGGSPLHF. The CDR3 DNA follows: TGCGCCAGCAGCCAAGACGAGGGAGGGGGTTCACCCCTCCACTTT.

The chain couples TRBV6-2 or TRBV6-3 to TRBJ1-1; D is uncertain. V shed 5 bases and J shed 1 base, with 11 bases lying between them. CDR3 length equals 14 residues. Per the germline V gene, CDR1 is MNHEY and CDR2 is SVGEGT. The CDR3 reads CASSGTSGNTEAFF. Written as DNA, the CDR3 is TGTGCCAGCAGTGGAACTTCAGGGAACACTGAAGCTTTCTTT.

The chain has TRBV9 and TRBJ2-3; 8 positions agree with TRBD2. Germline V gene lookup returns CDR1 SGDLS and CDR2 YYNGEE. CDR3 size: 16 residues. Germline trimming cut 3 bases from V and 0 bases from J; bases unmatched to any gene: 6. CDR3 amino acids: CASSARGGQSTDTQYF. In DNA, the CDR3 is TGTGCCAGCAGCGCCCGCGGGGGGCAAAGCACAGATACGCAGTATTTT.

In DNA, the CDR3 is TGTGCCAGCAGCCAAATCGGCCGCCAGTCCTACGAGCAGTACTTC. Its protein is CASSQIGRQSYEQYF. V and J are TRBV3-1 (or the pseudogene TRBV3-2) and TRBJ2-7; no firm D call. This CDR3 region has 15 residues. V lost 2 bases and J lost 1, with 12 bases in between. The germline V gene has CDR1 LGHDT and CDR2 YNNKEL (reference sequence).

The chain links TRBV7-2 to TRBJ2-5; 9 bases are shared with TRBD2. The germline gives CDR1 SGHTA, CDR2 FQGNSA. CDR3 size: 16 residues. V lost 5 bases to trimming and J lost 4 bases; unmatched junction nucleotides: 11. The CDR3 protein is CASSRTSASAGETQYF. CDR3 DNA: TGTGCCAGCAGCCGGACTAGCGCCTCTGCGGGAGAGACCCAGTACTTC.

The chain combines TRBV2 with TRBJ2-5, with D uncertain. CDR3 length: 19 residues. The V gene's germline CDR1 is SNHLY and CDR2 FYNNEI. Trimming took 6 bases from V and 2 from J, leaving 28 bases between them. The CDR3 nucleotides read TGTGCCAGCAGGAAGTTTGACTCCAAACCAACCACGCCTCAAGAGACCCAGTACTTC. Translation gives CASRKFDSKPTTPQETQYF. Full variable domain (outside the CDR3, taken from reference TRBV2 and TRBJ2-5): EPEVTQTPSHQVTQMGQEVILRCVPISNHLYFYWYRQILGQKVEFLVSFYNNEISEKSEIFDDQFSVERPDGSNFTLKIRSTKLEDSAMYFCASRKFDSKPTTPQETQYFGPGTRLLVL.

The chain carries TRBV5-4 and TRBJ2-5, with a tentative D call TRBD2 (7 bases). The V end lost 0 bases, the J end lost 4 bases, and 13 bases lay between the germline ends. The CDR3 length is 15 residues. From germline, CDR1 is SGHNT and CDR2 YYREEE (reference sequence). CDR3 protein: CASSLVTGGGETQYF. CDR3 DNA: TGTGCCAGCAGCTTGGTCACGGGGGGCGGAGAGACCCAGTACTTC.

The V gene is TRBV19, the J gene TRBJ1-5; unclear D gene. The CDR3 spans 14 residues. The ends were cut back, 4 bases at V and 7 bases at J, with 14 bases in the middle. Germline-derived CDR1 and CDR2 are LNHDA and SQIVND (reference sequence). CDR3 bases: TGTGCCAGTAGTAGCGCGAGGTCGGGCCAGCCCCAGCATTTT. It codes for CASSSARSGQPQHF.

The chain couples TRBV5-1 to TRBJ1-1; D is uncertain. This CDR3 is 15 amino acids long. Trimming stripped 0 bases from V and 3 bases from J, with 12 bases between. Germline-derived CDR1 and CDR2 are SGHRS and YFSETQ. In nucleotides, the CDR3 is TGCGCCAGCAGCTTGGATGCAGGAGGATACACTGAAGCTTTCTTT. This translates into CASSLDAGGYTEAFF.

CDR3 sequence (DNA): TGTGCCAGCAGCTCACAGTCAGGTACGCAGTATTTT. Protein: CASSSQSGTQYF. The chain joins TRBV7-9 to TRBJ2-3; D not resolved. From germline, CDR1 is SEHNR and CDR2 FQNEAQ (reference sequence). V dropped 4 bases and J dropped 8 bases, with 10 bases sitting between them. The CDR3 runs to 12 residues.

The genes are TRBV6-5 and TRBJ1-1; D perhaps matches TRBD1 (5 bases). The V gene lost 5 bases and the J gene lost 8 bases, with 9 bases spanning the gap. The CDR3 extends over 11 amino acids. Germline values: CDR1 MNHEY, CDR2 SVGAGI. The CDR3 DNA reads TGTGCCAGCAGTCTCAGGGACGAAGCTTTCTTT. Translation: CASSLRDEAFF.

V is TRBV6-5 and J is TRBJ2-5; tentatively, D is TRBD1 or TRBD2 (6 bases each). V lost 5 bases to trimming and J lost 9 bases, with 22 bases between them. The CDR3 covers 15 residues. Germline CDR1 MNHEY, CDR2 SVGAGI. The CDR3 loop is CASSPRGRTEPPQYF. In nucleotides, the CDR3 is TGTGCCAGCAGTCCCCGGGGGAGGACAGAACCACCCCAGTACTTC.

The gene calls are TRBV19 and TRBJ1-5; TRBD1 aligns across 8 bases. CDR3 length equals 17 residues. Looked up from germline, CDR1 is LNHDA and CDR2 is SQIVND (reference sequence). V was clipped by 3 bases and J by 6 bases; unmatched bases: 13. CDR3 nucleotide sequence: TGTGCCAGTAGTATTACCCCCAGGGGGCTAGTTAGTCAGCCCCAGCATTTT. It is translated as CASSITPRGLVSQPQHF. Full variable domain (remainder filled in from reference TRBV19 and TRBJ1-5): DGGITQSPKYLFRKEGQNVTLSCEQNLNHDAMYWYRQDPGQGLRLIYYSQIVNDFQKGDIAEGYSVSREKKESFPLTVTSAQKNPTAFYLCASSITPRGLVSQPQHFGDGTRLSIL.

The chain employs TRBV7-9 and TRBJ1-4, with TRBD1 matching over 8 bases. Trimming cost V 4 bases and J 8 bases; bases outside gene matches: 9. The germline V gene has CDR1 SEHNR and CDR2 FQNEAQ (reference sequence). CDR3 length: 15 residues. This CDR3 is CASSSDRGLREKLFF. The CDR3 DNA sequence: TGTGCCAGCAGCTCAGACAGGGGTTTAAGGGAAAAACTGTTTTTT.

The chain joins TRBV5-1 to TRBJ1-1; D is unresolved. The CDR3 is 14 residues long. Germline V lookup: CDR1 SGHRS, CDR2 YFSETQ. Trimming pared 4 bases from V and 1 base from J, leaving 11 bases between. The CDR3 sequence: CASSRWTGNTEAFF. CDR3 bases: TGCGCCAGCAGCCGATGGACGGGGAACACTGAAGCTTTCTTT.

In this sample, this clone turned up a few times. The rearrangement links TRBV5-1 to TRBJ1-2; TRBD1 might be the D (5 bases). The CDR3 loop spans 15 amino acids. V lost 0 bases to trimming and J lost 0 bases, with 9 bases between them. Germline V lookup: CDR1 SGHRS, CDR2 YFSETQ. Here the CDR3 reads CASSLDGQTNYGYTF. CDR3 sequence (DNA): TGCGCCAGCAGCTTGGATGGACAAACTAACTATGGCTACACCTTC.